These T cell receptor beta chains were read from a single sample in a study of regulatory T cells in long-lasting Graves disease. TCRdb analysed the multiplex PCR reads with MiXCR anew, one entry per CDR3 protein. The sample includes approximately 360,000 distinct CDR3 sequences, approximately 12% seen only once; the top ten take about 19%. The same sample was also studied in work on T cells in Graves' hyperthyroidism and ophthalmopathy.

Source: peripheral blood mononuclear cells (PBMCs), taken at new diagnosis, from a patient treated with antithyroid drugs. Receptor source: a woman under 30 with Graves disease. Both conserved end residues are part of each CDR3. A D gene is named only where the DNA matches it firmly. Clone size is given for some rows only: seen once, a few or many times, or a class if the clone is expanded.

NA	many	TRBJ2-7	TRBV6-2/TRBV6-3	TGTGCCAGCAGTGCGGAGTCCTCCTACGAGCAGTACTTC	CASSAESSYEQYF
NA	many	TRBJ2-7	TRBV18	TGTGCCAGCTCCCAGGGCCCCTACGAGCAGTACTTC	CASSQGPYEQYF
NA	few	TRBJ2-3	TRBV15	TGTGCCACCAGCAGAGAGAGACCTAGCACAGATACGCAGTATTTT	CATSRERPSTDTQYF
TRBD1	many	TRBJ2-7	TRBV2	TGTGCCAGCACGTTCGGGACAGGGACCTACGAGCAGTACTTC	CASTFGTGTYEQYF
TRBD1	NA	TRBJ2-5	TRBV5-4	TGTGCCAGCAGCGTGAGGGGGCTGGGTTGGGAGACCCAGTACTTC	CASSVRGLGWETQYF
NA	many	TRBJ2-1	TRBV27	TGTGCCAGCAGTTCCACTTGGGGGGGGCGCGACAATGAGCAGTTCTTC	CASSSTWGGRDNEQFF
TRBD2	NA	TRBJ2-1	TRBV5-1	TGCGCCAGCAGCGCCCCCGGGGGGAGTGAGCAGTTCTTC	CASSAPGGSEQFF
NA	many	TRBJ2-4	TRBV7-6	TGTGCCAGCAGCCCACACCAGGGGGCCAAAAACATTCAGTACTTC	CASSPHQGAKNIQYF
NA	NA	TRBJ1-4	TRBV7-9	TGTGCCAGCAGCTTAATACAGGGCGAAAAACTGTTTTTT	CASSLIQGEKLFF
NA	many	TRBJ2-3	TRBV13	TGTGCCAGCAGCTTAGCTTTACGCGCCGGGGATACGCAGTATTTT	CASSLALRAGDTQYF